This T cell receptor (beta chain) is drawn from a study of control samples from healthy donors and cancer patients. CDR1 is MNHEY and CDR2 is SMNVEV in the germline V gene (reference sequence). The CDR3 runs 15 residues. V shed 5 bases, J shed 6 bases, and the junction held 8 bases outside the gene matches. The method was immunoSEQ multiplex PCR; TCRdb's version includes in-frame clones alone and lacks a portion of them. The table includes over 120,000 clones, 90% to 95% detected once. The sample was PBMCs. The source of this sequence is a man in his sixties with colorectal cancer. The rearrangement uses TRBV27 and TRBJ2-1; the match to TRBD1 covers 9 bases. The CDR3 spells CASSLPGQGVNEQFF. CDR3 coding DNA: TGTGCCAGCAGTCTGCCGGGACAGGGCGTCAATGAGCAGTTCTTC.